This T cell receptor beta chain is drawn from a study of blood T cell repertoires in COVID-19 (TCRdb year 2020). With respect to the entire study: Samples covering the acute and convalescent phases of COVID-19 were provided by collaborators in the United States, Italy and Spain. The prospective study material was composed of cDNA or gDNA derived from T cells, B-cell-depleted T cells, or PBMCs. Deeply sampled blood TCRbeta repertoires from subjects exposed to, actively infected with, or recovered from COVID-19 were included in the dataset. A freely available public database, intended as a resource for researchers studying the immune response to SARS-CoV-2, is where the repertoires were released. The samples were drawn from the first 160 participants of the ongoing ImmuneRACE study and from some 1,300 subjects provided by 6 global collaborators. The sample metadata nearly always contained a de-identified subject ID, COVID-19 status, age in years and sex. Where HLA class I and class II types were available, the types were taken from metadata supplied by the sample provider, not from assay-based typing. The paper's findings and limits, for the study overall: How much clinical and demographic metadata was included differed by source and by participant, and the metadata was provided uncurated.

The collaborating institutions used their own protocols to collect whole blood in K2EDTA tubes. For TCRbeta analysis, collaborator samples were shipped as frozen whole blood, as isolated PBMCs, or as DNA extracted from either sample type. To note about this clone: Its antigen is unknown. There are no base qualities to consult, and no much larger clone falls within one base.

TCRbeta CDR3 regions were amplified from genomic DNA by means of the immunoSEQ Assay, a bias-controlled multiplex PCR. The source study handled its data this way. The number of nucleated cells in each sample was estimated by amplification of reference gene primers within the assay. Sequence reads were collapsed and filtered to measure the absolute abundance of every unique TCRbeta CDR3 rearrangement. For each sample, productive Simpson clonality was calculated by taking the square root of Simpson's diversity index across productive rearrangements. TCRdb took this table from immuneACCESS and kept in-frame rearrangements with V and J called. Such tables lack part of the clones; where checked against another copy, unresolved V genes explain under half of the gap, and the rest is unexplained. V and J calls and clone size are given by that table; D and trimming were obtained from the DNA. The sample yields 70,000 or so clones; more than 90% were counted once. Of the sample, about 8.9% is held by the ten largest clones.

Per the germline V gene, MNHEY is the CDR1 and SVGEGT is the CDR2. The CDR3 covers 15 residues, taking in both the cysteine and the phenylalanine. Only the CDR3 DNA is retained, 45 bases long and in frame from the first base. V was cut back by 5 bases and J by 5 bases, leaving a gap of 16 bases between them. The sequence is built from TRBV6-2 or TRBV6-3 and TRBJ2-1; the D gene is perhaps TRBD2, on 6 matching bases. The sequenced sample consisted of peripheral blood. The receptor comes from a human donor in a cohort sampled during active COVID-19. The CDR3 region has the sequence CASSDPGLGNNEQFF. In nucleotides, the sequence is TGTGCCAGCAGTGATCCGGGACTGGGGAACAATGAGCAGTTCTTC.